The 10 T cell receptor beta chains in this list originate from one sample, sequenced in a study of T cells in Graves' hyperthyroidism and ophthalmopathy. Amplification targeted TCR beta CDR3 regions from RNA transcripts. HTBI primers were employed in a first-round RT-PCR of the TCR CDR3. TCRdb passed the multiplex PCR reads through MiXCR, listing each CDR3 protein once. The sample lists some 800,000 distinct CDR3 sequences; about two fifths were seen once. Sequencing input: blood. The receptors come from a man younger than 35 with Graves' hyperthyroidism.

This chain connects TRBV29-1 to TRBJ2-2; weak D call: TRBD1 (5 bases). V was pared by 2 bases and J by 7 bases, with 5 bases between. CDR1 and CDR2 (germline): SQVTM, ANQGSEA. The CDR3 covers 11 residues. The CDR3 loop reads CSVERGGELFF. CDR3 bases: TGCAGCGTTGAAAGGGGCGGGGAGCTGTTTTTT.

The gene calls are TRBV29-1 and TRBJ2-2, with 13 bases lining up with TRBD2. This CDR3 spans 13 amino acids. CDR1 and CDR2 (germline): SQVTM, ANQGSEA. The J segment lost 8 bases and the V segment lost 3 bases, leaving 0 bases of the junction unmatched. The CDR3 here is CSVEGLAGGELFF. CDR3 nucleotide sequence: TGCAGCGTTGAGGGACTAGCGGGAGGGGAGCTGTTTTTT.

This clonotype was picked up many times. The chain employs TRBV5-5 and TRBJ1-6; weak D call: TRBD1 (5 bases). V was shortened by 4 bases and J by 5 bases, with 10 bases between the two germline ends. The CDR3 runs to 14 residues. Germline lookup yields CDR1 SGHKS and CDR2 YYEKEE (reference sequence). For the CDR3, the DNA is TGTGCCAGCAGCCCCATGACAGATAATTCACCCCTCCACTTT. Encoded protein: CASSPMTDNSPLHF.

This clonotype was found once. This may be a read error: a much more frequent sequence differs by one nucleotide. The V gene is TRBV19, the J gene TRBJ1-2; D unresolved. The germline gives CDR1 LNHDA, CDR2 SQIVND (reference sequence). This CDR3 has 15 amino acids. As DNA, the CDR3 is TGTGCCAGTAGTATAGGAGTCAGAACTAACTATGGCCACACCTTC. As protein: CASSIGVRTNYGHTF.

This chain uses TRBV4-2 with TRBJ2-6; D not certain. There are 9 residues in the CDR3. Trimming shortened V by 6 bases and J by 15 bases, and 6 bases separated the two germline ends. Germline V CDR1 and CDR2: LGHNA, YNFKEQ. This CDR3 is CASSHGLTF. The CDR3 DNA sequence: TGTGCCAGCAGTCACGGCCTGACTTTC.

There are many counts of this clonotype. J is TRBJ2-5 and V is TRBV15; TRBD1 aligns across 11 bases. V was pared by 5 bases and J by 5 bases, with 1 base of the junction left unmatched. The CDR3 loop spans 13 amino acids. Germline V gene sequence: CDR1 LNHNV, CDR2 YYDKDF (reference sequence). This CDR3 reads CATSGDRGETQYF. The CDR3 DNA reads as TGTGCCACCAGCGGGGACAGGGGGGAGACCCAGTACTTC.

This clonotype was seen more than once but under ten times. Sequence at one end of the junction differs from germline and may be a read error. The chain couples TRBV20-1 to TRBJ2-7; 10 bases match TRBD2. CDR1 and CDR2 (germline): DFQATT, SNEGSKA (reference sequence). This CDR3 contains 15 residues. For the CDR3, the DNA is TGTAGTGCTAGCGGGGCTAGCGGGAGAAGAGGCGAGCAGTACTTC. Translated: CSASGASGRRGEQYF.

The table lists this clonotype with a few counts. This chain connects TRBV12-3 or TRBV12-4 to TRBJ1-2; D not resolved. There are 15 residues in the CDR3. The V gene lost 2 bases and the J gene lost 4 bases, with 14 bases spanning the gap. The CDR3: CASSLPSHVLYGYTF. CDR3 sequence (DNA): TGTGCCAGCAGTTTACCCTCTCACGTCCTCTATGGCTACACCTTC.

The rearrangement links TRBV6-5 to TRBJ1-1; a possible D gene is TRBD1 (5 bases). V lost 6 bases and J lost 11, with 13 bases in between. Per the germline V gene, CDR1 is MNHEY and CDR2 is SVGAGI. The length of the CDR3 is 11 residues. The CDR3 DNA is TGTGCCAGCAGAAACGGGGGGGGGGCTTTCTTT. This encodes CASRNGGGAFF.

This clonotype has at least ten counts. This chain uses TRBV7-2 with TRBJ2-2, with a weak D call TRBD2 (6 bases). This CDR3 is 13 amino acids long. CDR1 is SGHTA and CDR2 is FQGNSA in the germline V gene. V was clipped by 1 base and J by 7 bases, with 7 bases between them. The CDR3 protein is CASSLGGDGELFF. The CDR3 DNA reads as TGTGCCAGCAGCTTAGGCGGGGACGGGGAGCTGTTTTTT.